This T cell receptor beta chain was sequenced for a study of metastatic and nonmetastatic thyroid tumors. Study at large: Comparison of repertoires was carried out across blood and tumor or nodule tissue from malignant and benign thyroid patients.

Germline assignment: CDR1 ENHRY and CDR2 SYGVKD. The CDR3 has 14 amino acids. V lost 8 bases to trimming and J lost 5 bases; unmatched junction nucleotides: 5. Patients were all untreated before their thyroid surgery. This clone was recorded many times. In the original analysis: Building a distant-metastasis classifier for papillary thyroid cancer drew on CDR3 differences across clinicopathological groups. TCRdb re-called clones via MiXCR from the PCR reads. TCRdb, not the authors, supplied the V and J calls. This sample yields 20,000 to 25,000 clones, of which approximately 15% are seen a single time; about 10% belongs to the top ten.

Sequenced input: tumor tissue. V is TRBV10-3 and J is TRBJ2-2; 10 bases map to TRBD1. The clonotype comes from a female donor with papillary thyroid cancer or a benign thyroid nodule (not recorded which). Some clones in this sample may be carry-over from other donors' samples. The CDR3 region has the DNA TGTGCCATCCGGGACAGGGGAGTTACCGGGGAGCTGTTTTTT. Its translation is CAIRDRGVTGELFF.